What follows is one T cell receptor (beta chain) and its context. Its target is unknown. Some clones are missing from TCRdb's copy, which holds only in-frame ones; the method was immunoSEQ multiplex PCR. The data hold about 23,000 clones, with 75% to 80% observed a single time. This sample was taken from a study of CD4 T cells in relation to SARS-CoV-2 and coronaviruses. Study-level information: ViraFEST: approximately 10-day antigen culture of PBMCs, then TCR beta CDR3 sequencing.

Study-level results: No crossreactivity against non-spike viral proteins was tested here.

Trimming pared 0 bases from V and 1 base from J, leaving 18 bases between. The CDR3 has 18 residues. Germline V gene sequence: CDR1 SGHAT, CDR2 FQNNGV. CD4+ T cells from unexposed donors were obtained before the COVID-19 pandemic (2011-2018). The cells were cultured for 10 days before CD4+ T cells were isolated. Testing used SARS-CoV-2 S/N and four cold-coronavirus spikes on unexposed-donor CD4+ T cells, cells permitting. V gene TRBV11-2 combines with J gene TRBJ1-1, with D hard to call. The receptor was isolated from a human donor in good health. Sequenced sample: CD4+ T cells from PBMCs, cultured in vitro. Here the CDR3 DNA reads TGTGCCAGCAGCTTAGATCAATGGGCCAGGACGAAGAACACTGAAGCTTTCTTT. Amino acid sequence: CASSLDQWARTKNTEAFF. The variable domain in full, with the rest retrieved from reference TRBV11-2 and TRBJ1-1, is EAGVAQSPRYKIIEKRQSVAFWCNPISGHATLYWYQQILGQGPKLLIQFQNNGVVDDSQLPKDRFSAERLKGVDSTLKIQPAKLEDSAVYLCASSLDQWARTKNTEAFFGQGTRLTVV.